Below, 18 T cell receptor beta chains from the same sample are listed, as sequenced in a study of human T cells and chemical hapten exposure. Regarding time point: patch test 1, 2 weeks after DPC sensitization. Treatment noted: therapeutic diphenylcyclopropenone sensitization with weekly scalp DPC. TCRdb re-called the RACE reads with MiXCR, one entry per CDR3 protein. This sample has roughly 180,000 distinct CDR3 sequences, with 14% found just once. Material: whole blood, obtained in connection with sensitization to the hapten diphenylcyclopropenone (DPC). Every receptor here comes from a woman aged 30 to 39 with alopecia areata. Some clones in this sample may be carry-over from other donors' samples.

The chain combines TRBV6-1 with TRBJ1-6; 7 bases map to TRBD1. The CDR3 spans 14 residues. The J segment lost 9 bases and the V segment lost 6 bases, leaving 8 bases of the junction unmatched. Germline values: CDR1 MNHNS, CDR2 SASEGT. For the CDR3, the DNA is TGTGCCAGCAGGGAGAGACAGGGCAGTTCACCCCTCCACTTT. The encoded protein is CASRERQGSSPLHF.

This clonotype was seen many times. CDR3 protein: CASSPGRQLGYTF. The CDR3 DNA reads TGTGCCAGCAGCCCAGGCCGACAGCTTGGCTACACCTTC. The chain is built from TRBV7-2 and TRBJ1-2; weak D call: TRBD1 (5 bases). Germline CDR1 SGHTA, CDR2 FQGNSA. V shed 5 bases and J shed 7 bases, with 14 bases lying between them. This CDR3 is 13 amino acids long. The variable domain in full, with the rest retrieved from reference TRBV7-2 and TRBJ1-2, is GAGVSQSPSNKVTEKGKDVELRCDPISGHTALYWYRQSLGQGLEFLIYFQGNSAPDKSGLPSDRFSAERTGGSVSTLTIQRTQQEDSAVYLCASSPGRQLGYTFGSGTRLTVV.

The genes are TRBV20-1 and TRBJ1-5; 10 positions match TRBD1. The germline V gene has CDR1 DFQATT and CDR2 SNEGSKA (reference sequence). This CDR3 contains 14 residues. J was trimmed by 0 bases and V by 5 bases; bases with no gene match: 1. The CDR3 spells CSAGTGDSNQPQHF. The CDR3, as DNA: TGCAGTGCTGGGACAGGGGATAGCAATCAGCCCCAGCATTTT.

The rearrangement uses TRBV6-2 or TRBV6-3 and TRBJ2-5, with a possible D match to TRBD2 (6 bases). The CDR3 sequence is 15 residues long. Germline assignment: CDR1 MNHEY and CDR2 SVGEGT. The V end lost 2 bases, the J end lost 2 bases, and 12 bases lay between the germline ends. CDR3 sequence reads: CASSYPGRGQETQYF. CDR3 DNA sequence: TGTGCCAGCAGTTACCCCGGGCGGGGTCAAGAGACCCAGTACTTC.

This clonotype showed up just a few times. The chain is built from TRBV9 and TRBJ1-6, with a possible D match to TRBD1 (5 bases). V gave up 2 bases and J gave up 6 bases, with 15 bases separating them. Germline CDR1 SGDLS, CDR2 YYNGEE. The CDR3 runs 16 residues. The CDR3: CASSVTGVTVNSPLHF. The CDR3 bases are TGTGCCAGCAGCGTGACGGGGGTAACGGTTAATTCACCCCTCCACTTT.

There are a few counts of this clonotype. The V gene is TRBV6-1, the J gene TRBJ2-3; no clear D. The V gene lost 0 bases and the J gene lost 5 bases, with 9 bases spanning the gap. The CDR3 totals 14 residues. CDR1 is MNHNS, CDR2 SASEGT, per germline. The CDR3 loop reads CASSEAHWGDTQYF. As DNA, the CDR3 is TGTGCCAGCAGTGAAGCGCATTGGGGAGATACGCAGTATTTT.

The chain uses TRBV28 and TRBJ1-2; tentative D call: TRBD1 (5 bases). The CDR3 spans 15 residues. Trimming removed 8 bases from V and 4 bases from J, with 20 bases in between. CDR1 and CDR2 from the germline V gene are MDHEN and SYDVKM. CDR3 sequence: CASGAVRLDTYGYTF. CDR3 nucleotide sequence: TGTGCCAGCGGGGCTGTGAGACTCGATACCTATGGCTACACCTTC.

At least ten counts were recorded for this clonotype. V gene TRBV7-2 combines with J gene TRBJ2-1; TRBD1 or TRBD2 may be the D gene (6 bases each). CDR1 and CDR2 from the germline V gene are SGHTA and FQGNSA. Deletions cut 7 bases from V and 8 bases from J, with 15 bases between. This CDR3 contains 13 residues. The CDR3 DNA follows: TGTGCCAGCACCCCGTCGGGGGCTGATGAGCAGTTCTTC. Amino acids: CASTPSGADEQFF.

This clonotype was found many times. The chain links TRBV7-2 to TRBJ1-6; 8 bases are shared with TRBD1. V gave up 4 bases and J gave up 8 bases; unmatched junction bases: 10. Per germline, CDR1 SGHTA and CDR2 FQGNSA. This CDR3 is built from 16 residues. CDR3 bases: TGTGCCAGCAGCTACCGGACAGGGCGGGTTGATTCACCCCTCCACTTT. It is translated as CASSYRTGRVDSPLHF.

This clonotype was seen a handful of times. The V gene is TRBV2, the J gene TRBJ2-1; possibly TRBD1 for D (5 bases). The CDR3 is 14 amino acids. The ends were cut back, 7 bases at V and 10 bases at J, with 20 bases in the middle. Germline assignment: CDR1 SNHLY and CDR2 FYNNEI. The CDR3 region is CASTPNRMDGEQFF. The CDR3 region has the DNA TGTGCCAGCACACCTAACAGGATGGATGGGGAGCAGTTCTTC.

This clonotype was counted between two and nine times. This chain uses TRBV9 with TRBJ2-3, with 9 bases aligning to TRBD1. From germline, CDR1 is SGDLS and CDR2 YYNGEE. Germline trimming cut 3 bases from V and 2 bases from J; bases unmatched to any gene: 4. The CDR3 is made up of 15 amino acids. The CDR3 reads CASSAGQGHTDTQYF. CDR3 DNA: TGTGCCAGCAGCGCGGGACAGGGACACACAGATACGCAGTATTTT.

This rearrangement joins TRBV7-6 to TRBJ1-2, with D possibly matching TRBD1 (6 bases). Germline V CDR1 and CDR2: SGHVS, FNYEAQ. The CDR3 is 13 residues long. Trimming took 10 bases from V and 4 from J, leaving 16 bases between them. The CDR3 nucleotides read TGTGCCATCTATGGGGGGCCGATCTATGGCTACACCTTC. It codes for CAIYGGPIYGYTF.

This clonotype was detected a few times. The rearrangement links TRBV6-2 or TRBV6-3 to TRBJ2-7; 8 bases align to TRBD1. With 6 bases clipped from V and 2 bases from J, the junction kept 6 bases outside the gene matches. CDR1 and CDR2 from the germline V gene are MNHEY and SVGEGT. This CDR3 has 14 amino acids. CDR3 DNA sequence: TGTGCCAGCAGGGACGGACAGGGCCCCTACGAGCAGTACTTC. This gives the protein CASRDGQGPYEQYF.

This clonotype showed up just a few times. V gene TRBV29-1 combines with J gene TRBJ1-2, with TRBD1 matching over 7 bases. The CDR3 loop spans 12 amino acids. With 6 bases clipped from V and 5 bases from J, the junction kept 6 bases outside the gene matches. The germline V gene has CDR1 SQVTM and CDR2 ANQGSEA. The CDR3 reads CSVGQNIYGYTF. Written as DNA, the CDR3 is TGCAGCGTGGGACAGAACATTTATGGCTACACCTTC.

The rearrangement uses TRBV29-1 and TRBJ2-3; 9 nucleotides line up with TRBD1. Germline CDR1 is SQVTM and CDR2 is ANQGSEA. Losses at the gene ends were 5 bases for V and 3 bases for J; bases not matched to a gene: 3. This CDR3 contains 13 residues. The CDR3 coding sequence is TGCAGCGTTTTACAGGGGGCTACAGATACGCAGTATTTT. Residues: CSVLQGATDTQYF.

V is TRBV28 and J is TRBJ1-4; D possibly corresponds to TRBD1 (5 bases). The CDR3 sequence is 14 residues long. The V end lost 2 bases, the J end lost 5 bases, and 9 bases lay between the germline ends. The germline V gene has CDR1 MDHEN and CDR2 SYDVKM. The CDR3 region is CASSLGGRNEKLFF. The CDR3 DNA reads TGTGCCAGCAGTTTAGGGGGAAGGAATGAAAAACTGTTTTTT.

CDR3 bases: TGTGCCAGCACCTCGCCGGGGGGACCCCTCGAGCAGTACTTC. As protein: CASTSPGGPLEQYF. The chain recombines TRBV28 with TRBJ2-7, with 7 bases that match TRBD2. The CDR3 covers 14 residues. From germline, CDR1 is MDHEN and CDR2 SYDVKM. Trimming took 7 bases from V and 6 from J; bases not matched to a gene: 12.

This clonotype was recorded at least ten times. The rearrangement uses TRBV20-1 and TRBJ2-1; D ambiguous. Germline CDR1 DFQATT, CDR2 SNEGSKA (reference sequence). This CDR3 spans 12 amino acids. V shed 8 bases and J shed 10 bases, with 18 bases lying between them. This CDR3 reads CSSERTSAEQFF. CDR3 in DNA: TGCAGTTCAGAGAGGACCAGTGCAGAGCAGTTCTTC.